The clone carrying this T cell receptor (beta chain) came up many times. The antigen remains unidentified. This entry belongs to a study of regulatory T cells in long-lasting Graves disease. The time point is: newly diagnosed GD, antithyroid drugs for less than 3 months. After RNA was extracted from PBMCs, the TCR library was made from it. Arm-PCR of CDR3 regions and iRepertoire HTBI primers were used to build TCR beta libraries. TCRdb redid the calling of the multiplex PCR reads with MiXCR, one entry per CDR3 protein. Among fewer than 650,000 distinct CDR3 sequences, around 17% were seen once, and the ten largest hold about 20%. Study outcomes and limitations: New patients shared roughly 1,000 public clonotypes, fewer than the 2,741 shared by persistent patients.

These sequences were also reported in another study, on T cells in Graves' hyperthyroidism and ophthalmopathy. According to that study: No ophthalmopathy progression within 18 months constituted stable Graves' hyperthyroidism. Carried out on the TCR CDR3, a first-round RT-PCR used the HTBI primer set.

The clonotype originates from a woman in her twenties or thirties with Graves disease. The material was peripheral blood mononuclear cells (PBMCs), obtained at new diagnosis, from a patient treated with antithyroid drugs.

Here the CDR3 reads CASSLWPDSGNTIYF. In DNA, the CDR3 is TGCGCCAGCAGCTTATGGCCGGACTCTGGAAACACCATATATTTT. This chain links TRBV5-1 with TRBJ1-3; D gene ambiguous. This CDR3 has 15 amino acids. V lost 2 bases to trimming and J lost 0 bases, with 9 bases between them. Looked up from germline, CDR1 is SGHRS and CDR2 is YFSETQ. Together with reference TRBV5-1 and TRBJ1-3, the CDR3 gives the full variable domain: KAGVTQTPRYLIKTRGQQVTLSCSPISGHRSVSWYQQTPGQGLQFLFEYFSETQRNKGNFPGRFSGRQFSNSRSEMNVSTLELGDSALYLCASSLWPDSGNTIYFGEGSWLTVV.